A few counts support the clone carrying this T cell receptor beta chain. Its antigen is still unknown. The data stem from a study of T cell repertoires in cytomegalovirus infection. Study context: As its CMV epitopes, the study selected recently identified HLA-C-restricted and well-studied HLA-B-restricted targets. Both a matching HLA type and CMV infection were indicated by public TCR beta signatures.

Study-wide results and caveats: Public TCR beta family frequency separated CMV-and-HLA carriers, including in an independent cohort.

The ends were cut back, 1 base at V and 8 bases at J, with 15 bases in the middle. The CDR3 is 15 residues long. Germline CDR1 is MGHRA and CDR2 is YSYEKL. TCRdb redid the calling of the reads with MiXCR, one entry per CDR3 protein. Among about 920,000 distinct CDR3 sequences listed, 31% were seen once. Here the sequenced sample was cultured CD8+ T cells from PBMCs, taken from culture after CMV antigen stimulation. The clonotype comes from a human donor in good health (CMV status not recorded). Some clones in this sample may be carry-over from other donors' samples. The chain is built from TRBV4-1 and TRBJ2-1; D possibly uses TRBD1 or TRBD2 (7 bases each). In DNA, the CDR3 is TGCGCCAGCAGCCAAGGACAGGGAGGGGGCGATGAGCAGTTCTTC. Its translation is CASSQGQGGGDEQFF.